These T cell receptor beta chains were read from a single sample in a study of cytomegalovirus exposure and HLA in healthy donors. Sequencing was performed with immunoSEQ multiplex PCR; in TCRdb, only in-frame clones are kept and a portion is missing. The profile covers 100,000 to 150,000 clones, with about three quarters appearing a single time and 2.9% taken by the ten largest. The specimen was PBMCs. These receptor sequences come from a human donor in good health. CDR3s include the opening cysteine and the closing phenylalanine or tryptophan. D genes are given only for firm matches.

TRBD1 TRBJ2-7 TRBV30 CAWGQGLGEQYF TGTGCCTGGGGACAGGGGTTGGGCGAGCAGTACTTC
NA TRBJ1-1 TRBV7-6 CASSLGFREEAFF TGTGCCAGCAGCTTAGGGTTCCGGGAAGAAGCTTTCTTT
TRBD2 TRBJ2-7 TRBV5-4 CASSLSSGSPYEQYF TGTGCCAGCAGCTTGAGTAGCGGGTCCCCGTACGAGCAGTACTTC
NA TRBJ1-6 TRBV7-3 CASSNGAGRGSPLHF TGTGCCAGCAGTAATGGCGCAGGGCGAGGATCACCCCTCCACTTT
TRBD1 TRBJ1-1 TRBV4-1 CASSQAYYGTVNTEAFF TGCGCCAGCAGCCAAGCCTATTATGGGACAGTGAACACTGAAGCTTTCTTT
TRBD1 TRBJ2-2 TRBV18 CASSPIRGQGGFAHGAAGELFF TGTGCCAGCTCACCTATCCGAGGACAGGGTGGTTTTGCTCACGGTGCGGCCGGGGAGCTGTTTTTT
NA TRBJ2-1 TRBV11-2 CASSLVGGMIYNEQFF TGTGCCAGCAGCTTAGTTGGGGGGATGATCTACAATGAGCAGTTCTTC
TRBD2 TRBJ2-5 TRBV30 CAWSRGGGPGETQYF TGTGCCTGGAGTCGGGGGGGAGGGCCGGGAGAGACCCAGTACTTC
NA TRBJ2-3 TRBV7-3 CASSSRRETDTQYF TGTGCCAGCAGCTCCCGGAGGGAGACAGATACGCAGTATTTT
TRBD1 TRBJ1-2 TRBV7-3 CASSLTPRTGGRSGYTF TGTGCCAGCAGCTTAACGCCTAGGACAGGGGGTCGAAGTGGCTACACCTTC
TRBD1 TRBJ2-7 TRBV5-1 CASRNDPGQGVNEQYF TGCGCCAGCAGGAACGATCCGGGACAGGGAGTAAACGAGCAGTACTTC
NA TRBJ2-1 TRBV19 CASSYSKEREQFF TGTGCCAGTAGCTACTCGAAGGAGCGTGAGCAGTTCTTC
NA TRBJ2-2 TRBV6-5 CASSLDSTGTGELFF TGTGCCAGCAGCCTGGACTCGACTGGGACCGGGGAGCTGTTTTTT
TRBD2 TRBJ2-3 TRBV27 CASSLGSSGGSTDTQYF TGTGCCAGCAGTTTAGGGTCTAGCGGGGGTAGCACAGATACGCAGTATTTT